This T cell receptor (beta chain) appears in the sequencing data of a study of cytomegalovirus exposure and HLA in healthy donors. Notes on the study in general: Among the CMV-associated chains, three were confirmed in vitro as specific for CMV antigens. For TCR beta chains, V- and J-gene trimming was later linked to a missense DCLRE1C variant. An Asian-associated ancestry cluster reportedly showed fewer N-insertions than the approximately 600-donor mean in a later analysis.

Turning to this clone: Its specificity is not known. Within the sample, other DNA sequences also encode this same CDR3.

The PCR was carried out with 60 Vbeta primers and 13 Jbeta primers. Only in-frame clones appear in the TCRdb table, and some are missing; sequencing was by immunoSEQ multiplex PCR. The sample carries 210,000 or so clones, over 60% recorded once. The TCR comes from a woman under 40 in good health and CMV-seropositive. The sequenced material came from PBMCs.

The CDR3 nucleotides are TGTGCCAGCTCACCGACAGGGGCGCAAGAGACCCAGTACTTC. Its protein is CASSPTGAQETQYF. The chain links TRBV18 to TRBJ2-5; TRBD1 aligns across 8 bases. Per germline, CDR1 KGHSH and CDR2 LQKENI. Trimming cost V 3 bases and J 2 bases; bases outside gene matches: 2. The CDR3 loop spans 14 amino acids.